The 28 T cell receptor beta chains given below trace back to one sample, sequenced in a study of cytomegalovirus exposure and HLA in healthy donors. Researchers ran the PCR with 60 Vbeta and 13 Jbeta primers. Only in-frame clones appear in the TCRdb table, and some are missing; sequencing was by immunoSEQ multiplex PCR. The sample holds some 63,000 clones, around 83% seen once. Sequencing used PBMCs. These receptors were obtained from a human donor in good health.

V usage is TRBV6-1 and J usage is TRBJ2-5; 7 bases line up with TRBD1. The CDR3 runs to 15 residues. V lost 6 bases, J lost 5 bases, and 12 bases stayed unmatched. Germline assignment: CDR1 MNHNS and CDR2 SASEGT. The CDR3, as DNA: TGTGCCAGCAGCCCGGGACAGCGCTGGTTGGAGACCCAGTACTTC. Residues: CASSPGQRWLETQYF.

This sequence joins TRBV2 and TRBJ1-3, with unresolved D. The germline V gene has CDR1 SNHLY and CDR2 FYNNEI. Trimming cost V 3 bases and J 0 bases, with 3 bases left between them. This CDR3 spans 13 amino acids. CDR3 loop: CASSDSSGNTIYF. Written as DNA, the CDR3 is TGTGCCAGCAGTGACAGCTCTGGAAACACCATATATTTT.

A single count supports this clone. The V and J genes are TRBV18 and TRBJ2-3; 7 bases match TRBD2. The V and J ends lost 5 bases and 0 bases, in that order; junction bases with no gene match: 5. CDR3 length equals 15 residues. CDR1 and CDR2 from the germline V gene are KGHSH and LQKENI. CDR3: CASSLAGTSTDTQYF. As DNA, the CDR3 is TGTGCCAGCTCATTAGCGGGTACTAGCACAGATACGCAGTATTTT. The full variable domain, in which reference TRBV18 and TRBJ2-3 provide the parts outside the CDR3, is NAGVMQNPRHLVRRRGQEARLRCSPMKGHSHVYWYRQLPEEGLKFMVYLQKENIIDESGMPKERFSAEFPKEGPSILRIQQVVRGDSAAYFCASSLAGTSTDTQYFGPGTRLTVL.

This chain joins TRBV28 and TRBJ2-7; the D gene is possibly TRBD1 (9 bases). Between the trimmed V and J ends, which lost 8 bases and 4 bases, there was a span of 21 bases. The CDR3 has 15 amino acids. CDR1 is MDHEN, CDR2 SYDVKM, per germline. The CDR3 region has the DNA TGTGCCAGCCTCTCGGGGGGGACAGGGATATACGAGCAGTACTTC. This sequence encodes CASLSGGTGIYEQYF.

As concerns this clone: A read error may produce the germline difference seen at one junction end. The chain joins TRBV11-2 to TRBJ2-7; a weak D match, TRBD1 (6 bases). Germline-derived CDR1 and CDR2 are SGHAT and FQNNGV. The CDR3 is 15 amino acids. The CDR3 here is CASSLVRGSGYEQYF. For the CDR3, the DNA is TGTGCCAGCAGTTTAGTAAGGGGGAGCGGATACGAGCAGTACTTC.

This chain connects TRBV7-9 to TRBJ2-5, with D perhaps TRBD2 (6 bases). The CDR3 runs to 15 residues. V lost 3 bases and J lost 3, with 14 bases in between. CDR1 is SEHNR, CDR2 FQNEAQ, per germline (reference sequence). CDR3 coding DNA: TGTGCCAGCAGCTTTCTTGGAGGGAGCGAAGAGACCCAGTACTTC. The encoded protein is CASSFLGGSEETQYF.

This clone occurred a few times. CDR3 loop: CASSDSGASSYNEQFF. The CDR3 DNA follows: TGTGCCAGCAGTGACTCGGGCGCCAGCTCCTACAATGAGCAGTTCTTC. This chain uses TRBV6-4 with TRBJ2-1; D remains ambiguous. The germline gives CDR1 MRHNA, CDR2 SNTAGT. CDR3 size: 16 residues. Trimming took off 0 bases at V and 0 bases at J, with 9 bases between the two ends.

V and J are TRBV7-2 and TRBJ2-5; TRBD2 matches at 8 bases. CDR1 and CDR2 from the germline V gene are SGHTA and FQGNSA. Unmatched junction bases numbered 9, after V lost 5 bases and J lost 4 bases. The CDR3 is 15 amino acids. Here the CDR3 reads CASSLSGTRGETQYF. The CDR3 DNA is TGTGCCAGCAGCCTATCCGGGACTAGGGGAGAGACCCAGTACTTC.

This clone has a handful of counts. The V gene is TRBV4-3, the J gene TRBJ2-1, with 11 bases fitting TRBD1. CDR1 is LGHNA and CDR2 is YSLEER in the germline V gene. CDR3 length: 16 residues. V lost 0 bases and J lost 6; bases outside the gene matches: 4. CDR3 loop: CASSQDQGTGGNEQFF. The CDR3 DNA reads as TGCGCCAGCAGCCAAGATCAAGGGACAGGGGGCAATGAGCAGTTCTTC.

In nucleotides, the CDR3 is TGTGCCAGCAGCCCTTCGAGGGGGTCTACCTACAATGAGCAGTTCTTC. Encoded protein: CASSPSRGSTYNEQFF. This chain connects TRBV7-9 to TRBJ2-1; possibly TRBD1 for D (6 bases). The CDR3 loop spans 16 amino acids. CDR1 is SEHNR, CDR2 FQNEAQ, per germline (reference sequence). V lost 5 bases to trimming and J lost 2 bases, with 16 bases between them.

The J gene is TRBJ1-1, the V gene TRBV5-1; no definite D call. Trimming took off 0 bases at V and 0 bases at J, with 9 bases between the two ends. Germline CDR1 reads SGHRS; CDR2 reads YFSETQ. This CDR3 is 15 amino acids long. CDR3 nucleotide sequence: TGCGCCAGCAGCTTGGCGGCAGGTATGAACACTGAAGCTTTCTTT. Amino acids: CASSLAAGMNTEAFF.

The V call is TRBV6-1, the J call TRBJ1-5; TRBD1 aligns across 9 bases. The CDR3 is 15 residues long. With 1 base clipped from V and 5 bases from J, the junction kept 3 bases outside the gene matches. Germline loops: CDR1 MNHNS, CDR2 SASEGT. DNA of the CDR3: TGTGCCAGCAGTGAAGGACAGGGGGGAGATCAGCCCCAGCATTTT. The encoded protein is CASSEGQGGDQPQHF.

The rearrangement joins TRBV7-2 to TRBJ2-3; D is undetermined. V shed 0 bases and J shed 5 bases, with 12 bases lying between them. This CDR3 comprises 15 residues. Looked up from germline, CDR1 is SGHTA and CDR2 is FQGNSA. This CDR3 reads CASSLALPLGDTQYF. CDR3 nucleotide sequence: TGTGCCAGCAGCTTAGCGCTCCCCCTCGGAGATACGCAGTATTTT.

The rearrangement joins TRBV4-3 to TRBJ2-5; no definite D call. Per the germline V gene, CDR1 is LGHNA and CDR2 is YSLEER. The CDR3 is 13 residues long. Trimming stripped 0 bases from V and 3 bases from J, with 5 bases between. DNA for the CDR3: TGCGCCAGCAGCCAAGACTATGAAGAGACCCAGTACTTC. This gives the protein CASSQDYEETQYF.

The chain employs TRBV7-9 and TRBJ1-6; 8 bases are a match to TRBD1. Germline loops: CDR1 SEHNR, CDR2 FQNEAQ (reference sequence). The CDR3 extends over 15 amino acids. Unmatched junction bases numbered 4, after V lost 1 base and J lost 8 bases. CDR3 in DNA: TGTGCCAGCAGCTTAGGCACAGGGGGGGATTCACCCCTCCACTTT. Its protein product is CASSLGTGGDSPLHF.

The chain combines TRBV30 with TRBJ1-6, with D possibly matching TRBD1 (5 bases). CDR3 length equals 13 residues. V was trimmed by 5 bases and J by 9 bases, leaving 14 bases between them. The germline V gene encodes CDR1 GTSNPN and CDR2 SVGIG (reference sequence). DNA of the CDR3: TGTGCCTGGGGTGAAAGACAGATTTCACCCCTCCACTTT. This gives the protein CAWGERQISPLHF.

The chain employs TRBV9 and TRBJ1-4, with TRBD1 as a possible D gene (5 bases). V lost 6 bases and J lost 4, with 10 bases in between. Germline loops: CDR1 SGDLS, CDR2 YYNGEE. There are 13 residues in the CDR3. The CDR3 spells CASKGQYNEKLFF. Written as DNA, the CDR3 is TGTGCCAGCAAGGGGCAGTATAATGAAAAACTGTTTTTT. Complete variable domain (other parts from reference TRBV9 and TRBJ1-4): DSGVTQTPKHLITATGQRVTLRCSPRSGDLSVYWYQQSLDQGLQFLIQYYNGEERAKGNILERFSAQQFPDLHSELNLSSLELGDSALYFCASKGQYNEKLFFGSGTQLSVL.

The CDR3 nucleotides read TGTGCCAGCAGTCCGGGTCCTGCAACTAATGAAAAACTGTTTTTT. Encoded protein: CASSPGPATNEKLFF. This chain links TRBV6-1 with TRBJ1-4; D not certain. V shed 5 bases and J shed 0 bases, with 10 bases lying between them. The germline V gene encodes CDR1 MNHNS and CDR2 SASEGT. This CDR3 spans 15 amino acids.

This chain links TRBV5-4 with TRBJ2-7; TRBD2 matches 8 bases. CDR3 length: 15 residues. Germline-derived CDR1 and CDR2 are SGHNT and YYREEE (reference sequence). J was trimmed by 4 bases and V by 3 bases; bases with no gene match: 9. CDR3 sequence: CASSSVTSVSYEQYF. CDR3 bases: TGTGCCAGCAGCTCAGTGACTAGCGTCTCTTACGAGCAGTACTTC. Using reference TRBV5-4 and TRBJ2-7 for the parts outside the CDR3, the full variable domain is ETGVTQSPTHLIKTRGQQVTLRCSSQSGHNTVSWYQQALGQGPQFIFQYYREEENGRGNFPPRFSGLQFPNYSSELNVNALELDDSALYLCASSSVTSVSYEQYFGPGTRLTVT.

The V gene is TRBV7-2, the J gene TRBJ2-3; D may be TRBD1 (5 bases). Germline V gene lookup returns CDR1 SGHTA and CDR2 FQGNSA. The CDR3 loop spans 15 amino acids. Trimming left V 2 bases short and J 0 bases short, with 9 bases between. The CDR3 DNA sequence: TGTGCCAGCAGCTTAACAGGTACTAGCACAGATACGCAGTATTTT. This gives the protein CASSLTGTSTDTQYF.

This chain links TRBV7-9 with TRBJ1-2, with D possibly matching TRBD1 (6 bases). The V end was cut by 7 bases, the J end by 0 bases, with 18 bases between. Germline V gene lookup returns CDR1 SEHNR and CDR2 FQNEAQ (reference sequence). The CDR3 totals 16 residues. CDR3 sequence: CASTNEGHRANYGYTF. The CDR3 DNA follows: TGTGCCAGCACCAACGAGGGACACAGAGCTAACTATGGCTACACCTTC.

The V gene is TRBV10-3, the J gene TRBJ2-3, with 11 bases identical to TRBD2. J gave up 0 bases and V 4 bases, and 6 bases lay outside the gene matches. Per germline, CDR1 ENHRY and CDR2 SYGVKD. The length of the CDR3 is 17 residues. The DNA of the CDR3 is TGTGCCATCAGTGGGCCTAGCGGGAGGTCGAGCACAGATACGCAGTATTTT. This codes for CAISGPSGRSSTDTQYF.

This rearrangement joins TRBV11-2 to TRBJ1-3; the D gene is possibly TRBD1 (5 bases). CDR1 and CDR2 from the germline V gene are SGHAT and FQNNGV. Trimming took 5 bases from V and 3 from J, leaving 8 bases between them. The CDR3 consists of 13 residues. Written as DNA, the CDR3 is TGTGCCAGCAGCAGACAGCTTGGAAACACCATATATTTT. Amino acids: CASSRQLGNTIYF. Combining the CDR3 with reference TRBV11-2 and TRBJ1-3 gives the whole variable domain EAGVAQSPRYKIIEKRQSVAFWCNPISGHATLYWYQQILGQGPKLLIQFQNNGVVDDSQLPKDRFSAERLKGVDSTLKIQPAKLEDSAVYLCASSRQLGNTIYFGEGSWLTVV.

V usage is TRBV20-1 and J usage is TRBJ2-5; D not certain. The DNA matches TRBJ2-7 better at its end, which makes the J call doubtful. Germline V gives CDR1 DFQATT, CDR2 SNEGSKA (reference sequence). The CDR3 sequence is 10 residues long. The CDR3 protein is CSARGYEQYF. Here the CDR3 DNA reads TGCAGTGCTAGAGGGTACGAGCAGTACTTC.

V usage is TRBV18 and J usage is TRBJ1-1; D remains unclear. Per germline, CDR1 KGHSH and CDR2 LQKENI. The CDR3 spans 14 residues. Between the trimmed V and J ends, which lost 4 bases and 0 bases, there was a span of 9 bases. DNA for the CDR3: TGTGCCAGCTCACAGAACAGTATGAACACTGAAGCTTTCTTT. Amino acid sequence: CASSQNSMNTEAFF.

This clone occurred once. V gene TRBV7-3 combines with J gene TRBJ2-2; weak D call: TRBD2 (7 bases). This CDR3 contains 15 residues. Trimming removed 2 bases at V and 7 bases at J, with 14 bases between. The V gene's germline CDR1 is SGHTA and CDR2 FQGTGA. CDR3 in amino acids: CASSLRGAEFGELFF. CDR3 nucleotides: TGTGCCAGCAGCTTACGGGGGGCAGAATTCGGGGAGCTGTTTTTT.

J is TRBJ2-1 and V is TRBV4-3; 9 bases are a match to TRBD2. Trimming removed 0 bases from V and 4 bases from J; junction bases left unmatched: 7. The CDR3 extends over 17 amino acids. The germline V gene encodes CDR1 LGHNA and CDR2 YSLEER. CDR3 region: CASSQEKLAGVYNEQFF. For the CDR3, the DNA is TGCGCCAGCAGCCAAGAAAAATTAGCGGGGGTATACAATGAGCAGTTCTTC.

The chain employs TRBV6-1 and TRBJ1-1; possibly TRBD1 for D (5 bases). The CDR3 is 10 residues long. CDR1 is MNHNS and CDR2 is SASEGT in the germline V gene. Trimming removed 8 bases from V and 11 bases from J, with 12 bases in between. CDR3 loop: CASDSTGAFF. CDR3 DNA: TGTGCCAGCGACAGCACTGGGGCTTTCTTT.